These T cell receptor beta chains were read from a single sample in a study of beta chain features in type 1 diabetes. Sequenced by immunoSEQ multiplex PCR; TCRdb stores in-frame clones only, minus some. The profile shows under 300,000 clones, 11% to 15% of them singletons. The sequenced material came from naive CD4+ T cells from blood. These receptors were taken from a man younger than 45 with type 1 diabetes. The CDR3 runs from the conserved cysteine through the conserved F or W. A D gene is named only where the DNA matches it firmly.

CDR3aa: CASSLDGGKNIQYF
d_gene: NA
j_gene: TRBJ2-4
v_gene: TRBV5-4

CDR3aa: CASSYAGVEETQYF
d_gene: NA
j_gene: TRBJ2-5
v_gene: TRBV6-5

CDR3aa: CASSDQGVNSPLHF
d_gene: TRBD1
j_gene: TRBJ1-6
v_gene: TRBV6-1

CDR3aa: CASSQPLSGGDETQYF
d_gene: TRBD2
j_gene: TRBJ2-5
v_gene: TRBV4-1

CDR3aa: CASSPGEGPYNEQFF
d_gene: TRBD2
j_gene: TRBJ2-1
v_gene: TRBV19

CDR3aa: CASSQFTDRGLRYEQYF
d_gene: TRBD1
j_gene: TRBJ2-7
v_gene: TRBV7-9

CDR3aa: CASSLGGSGGSAQYF
d_gene: TRBD2
j_gene: TRBJ2-5
v_gene: TRBV5-4

CDR3aa: CSVPTSGTTDTQYF
d_gene: TRBD2
j_gene: TRBJ2-3
v_gene: TRBV29-1

CDR3aa: CASSLRLAGTQETQYF
d_gene: TRBD2
j_gene: TRBJ2-5
v_gene: TRBV7-2

CDR3aa: CASSVGGSHTGELFF
d_gene: TRBD2
j_gene: TRBJ2-2
v_gene: TRBV2

CDR3aa: CASSLEPGRVVTEAFF
d_gene: NA
j_gene: TRBJ1-1
v_gene: TRBV5-4

CDR3aa: CASSIPGQGVGNEQFF
d_gene: TRBD1
j_gene: TRBJ2-1
v_gene: TRBV5-6

CDR3aa: CASSVGGRQETQYF
d_gene: NA
j_gene: TRBJ2-5
v_gene: TRBV2

CDR3aa: CASSLVGAGETQYF
d_gene: NA
j_gene: TRBJ2-5
v_gene: TRBV5-6

CDR3aa: CASSDRGRGGYTF
d_gene: TRBD1
j_gene: TRBJ1-2
v_gene: TRBV2

CDR3aa: CASSIGALAKNIQYF
d_gene: NA
j_gene: TRBJ2-4
v_gene: TRBV19

CDR3aa: CSVLRGANTGELFF
d_gene: NA
j_gene: TRBJ2-2
v_gene: TRBV29-1

CDR3aa: CASGPTGKDGYTF
d_gene: NA
j_gene: TRBJ1-2
v_gene: TRBV12-5

CDR3aa: CASRSPTGIYGYTF
d_gene: TRBD1
j_gene: TRBJ1-2
v_gene: TRBV6-6

CDR3aa: CASSLTGGADTQYF
d_gene: TRBD1
j_gene: TRBJ2-3
v_gene: TRBV28

CDR3aa: CASSAYTGELFF
d_gene: NA
j_gene: TRBJ2-2
v_gene: TRBV9

CDR3aa: CSVDRLAPLETQYF
d_gene: TRBD2
j_gene: TRBJ2-5
v_gene: TRBV29-1

CDR3aa: CASSTRTGSLSF
d_gene: TRBD1
j_gene: TRBJ2-7
v_gene: TRBV7-6

CDR3aa: CSVGSGKFTGELFF
d_gene: TRBD2
j_gene: TRBJ2-2
v_gene: TRBV29-1

CDR3aa: CASSYSQGQTYEQYF
d_gene: NA
j_gene: TRBJ2-7
v_gene: TRBV6-5